This is a list of T cell receptor beta chains from one sample in a study of CD8 T cells in ankylosing spondylitis. TCRdb reprocessed the 5' RACE reads with MiXCR, giving one entry per CDR3 protein. In the table there are 700,000 to 850,000 distinct CDR3 sequences, about 10% of which are singletons. The source material was blood, either unsorted or a sorted T cell fraction (not recorded which). All receptors derive from a male donor with ankylosing spondylitis. Both conserved end residues are part of each CDR3. Each record gives: D gene, V gene, clone size, J gene, CDR3 protein, CDR3 DNA. D genes are given only for firm matches. Clone size appears in some rows only: once, few, many, or a class for an expanded clone.

TRBD2	TRBV4-2	few	TRBJ2-3	CASSPRGLAYTDTQYF	TGTGCCAGCAGTCCCCGCGGACTAGCGTATACAGATACGCAGTATTTT
TRBD1	TRBV6-1	few	TRBJ2-7	CASSTGQGAREQYF	TGTGCCAGCAGCACGGGACAGGGGGCGCGAGAGCAGTACTTC
TRBD2	TRBV5-1	NA	TRBJ2-1	CASSRSGLGNEQFF	TGCGCCAGCAGCAGATCGGGACTAGGTAATGAGCAGTTCTTC
NA	TRBV9	many	TRBJ1-1	CASSSDWNTEAFF	TGTGCCAGCAGCTCCGACTGGAACACTGAAGCTTTCTTT
NA	TRBV11-3	NA	TRBJ2-3	CASSLDGQASRDTQYF	TGTGCCAGCAGCTTAGACGGGCAGGCATCTAGGGATACGCAGTATTTT
NA	TRBV6-2/TRBV6-3	NA	TRBJ2-3	CASSTQTGKSSDTQYF	TGTGCCAGCAGTACGCAAACAGGGAAGAGCTCAGATACGCAGTATTTT
NA	TRBV6-1	NA	TRBJ2-3	CASRISGTNRDTQYF	TGTGCCAGCAGAATATCCGGGACGAATCGAGATACGCAGTATTTT
NA	TRBV5-1	few	TRBJ1-1	CASSTAETLNTEAFF	TGCGCCAGCAGCACCGCGGAGACCCTGAACACTGAAGCTTTCTTT
NA	TRBV20-1	NA	TRBJ2-7	CSAPGGTPYEQYF	TGCAGTGCTCCCGGGGGAACTCCCTACGAGCAGTACTTC
NA	TRBV12-3/TRBV12-4	many	TRBJ2-1	CASSPRPNNEQFF	TGTGCCAGCAGCCCGCGGCCGAACAATGAGCAGTTCTTC
TRBD2	TRBV7-2	few	TRBJ2-7	CASSRLAGGPYEQYF	TGTGCCAGCAGCCGACTAGCGGGGGGGCCCTACGAGCAGTACTTC
NA	TRBV9	few	TRBJ1-6	CASSIFLAEDSPLHF	TGTGCCAGCAGCATCTTCCTCGCGGAGGATTCACCCCTCCACTTT
NA	TRBV29-1	many	TRBJ2-2	CSGQGFAGELFF	TGCAGCGGGCAGGGATTTGCCGGGGAGCTGTTTTTT
TRBD1	TRBV15	NA	TRBJ1-4	CATSRDRAGGTEKLFF	TGTGCCACCAGCAGAGATAGAGCAGGGGGAACTGAAAAACTGTTTTTT
NA	TRBV20-1	few	TRBJ1-1	CSATGTLNMNTEAFF	TGCAGTGCTACCGGGACACTCAACATGAACACTGAAGCTTTCTTT
NA	TRBV5-1	many	TRBJ1-2	CASSLESNYGYTF	TGCGCCAGCAGCTTGGAGTCTAACTATGGCTACACCTTC
NA	TRBV29-1	many	TRBJ1-3	CSVAARHSGNTIYF	TGCAGCGTTGCGGCCAGGCACTCTGGAAACACCATATATTTT
NA	TRBV24-1	few	TRBJ2-3	CATSEENTDTQYF	TGTGCCACCAGTGAGGAGAACACAGATACGCAGTATTTT
NA	TRBV20-1	NA	TRBJ2-3	CSARDRRGPDTQYF	TGCAGTGCTAGAGATCGAAGGGGCCCAGATACGCAGTATTTT
TRBD2	TRBV28	few	TRBJ2-1	CASRWTSDPYNEQFF	TGTGCCAGCAGATGGACTAGCGATCCCTACAATGAGCAGTTCTTC
NA	TRBV10-3	NA	TRBJ1-2	CAISEQINYGYTF	TGTGCCATCAGTGAGCAGATTAACTATGGCTACACCTTC
NA	TRBV4-3	NA	TRBJ1-2	CASSQGLGGARGYTF	TGCGCCAGCAGCCAAGGCCTTGGGGGGGCGCGTGGCTACACCTTC
NA	TRBV20-1	NA	TRBJ1-5	CSAGDRISNQPQHF	TGCAGTGCTGGGGACCGAATTAGCAATCAGCCCCAGCATTTT
NA	TRBV12-3/TRBV12-4	NA	TRBJ2-5	CASSYLQYGETQYF	TGTGCCAGCAGCTACCTTCAGTACGGTGAGACCCAGTACTTC
TRBD1	TRBV5-1	NA	TRBJ1-2	CASSTDRVGYTF	TGCGCCAGCAGCACTGACAGGGTTGGCTACACCTTC
TRBD1	TRBV24-1	many	TRBJ2-6	CATSDPGTAQYSGANVLTF	TGTGCCACCAGTGATCCCGGGACAGCACAATACTCTGGGGCCAACGTCCTGACTTTC
NA	TRBV4-3	many	TRBJ1-1	CASSQDGRGTEAFF	TGCGCCAGCAGCCAAGATGGGCGCGGCACTGAAGCTTTCTTT
NA	TRBV20-1	NA	TRBJ2-3	CSARDIGNGDTQYF	TGCAGTGCTAGAGATATCGGGAACGGAGATACGCAGTATTTT
NA	TRBV10-3	NA	TRBJ2-1	CAISNTHNEQFF	TGTGCCATCAGCAATACACACAATGAGCAGTTCTTC
TRBD1	TRBV2	many	TRBJ1-4	CASSEDRGEKLFF	TGTGCCAGCAGTGAGGACAGGGGGGAAAAACTGTTTTTT
TRBD1	TRBV5-1	few	TRBJ1-1	CASSPGSGTANTEAFF	TGCGCCAGCTCTCCCGGCTCCGGGACAGCGAACACTGAAGCTTTCTTT
TRBD1	TRBV20-1	many	TRBJ1-4	CSARQGGVTNEKLFF	TGCAGTGCTAGACAGGGGGGAGTGACTAATGAAAAACTGTTTTTT
NA	TRBV6-6	few	TRBJ1-2	CASSPSIGYTF	TGTGCCAGCAGTCCGTCGATTGGCTACACCTTC
NA	TRBV28	NA	TRBJ2-7	CASRKGPYEQYF	TGTGCCAGCAGGAAGGGCCCCTACGAGCAGTACTTC
NA	TRBV5-1	many	TRBJ1-1	CASSFRTPTEAFF	TGCGCCAGCAGCTTTAGGACGCCGACTGAAGCTTTCTTT
NA	TRBV11-2	NA	TRBJ2-4	CASSFGQPVAKNIQYF	TGTGCCAGCAGCTTTGGACAACCCGTAGCCAAAAACATTCAGTACTTC
NA	TRBV20-1	NA	TRBJ2-3	CCARDRPGLRTDTQYF	TGCTGTGCTAGAGACCGGCCGGGACTCCGCACAGATACGCAGTATTTT
TRBD2	TRBV12-3/TRBV12-4	NA	TRBJ2-7	CASSLTSGGSTEQYF	TGTGCCAGCAGTTTGACTAGCGGGGGGTCCACCGAGCAGTACTTC
TRBD2	TRBV4-3	many	TRBJ2-1	CASSQASSGYGIDEQFF	TGCGCCAGCAGCCAAGCCTCTAGCGGGTACGGCATCGATGAGCAGTTCTTC
NA	TRBV3-1	few	TRBJ2-7	CASGQGLPYEQYF	TGTGCCAGCGGGCAGGGGCTACCCTACGAGCAGTACTTC
NA	TRBV20-1	many	TRBJ1-4	CSARGGLDEKLFF	TGCAGTGCTAGAGGAGGGTTGGATGAAAAACTGTTTTTT
NA	TRBV7-2	few	TRBJ2-5	CASSPDWIQETQYF	TGTGCCAGCAGCCCCGACTGGATCCAAGAGACCCAGTACTTC
NA	TRBV27	few	TRBJ2-3	CASSLRPTASTDTQYF	TGTGCCAGCAGTCTACGCCCGACAGCAAGCACAGATACGCAGTATTTT